This TCR beta chain comes out of a study of Ad26.COV2.S vaccination and SARS-CoV-2 variants. Treatment of the sample: 15 to 20 received Ad26.COV2.S at low or high dose, single or two shots; about 5 received placebo; per-sample allocation not given. After the first vaccine or placebo injection, samples were drawn on day 63. Some clones are missing from TCRdb's copy, which holds only in-frame ones; the method was immunoSEQ multiplex PCR. The sample includes about half a million clones, 89% of them seen just once. The junction had 8 bases not matched to a gene; V was cut back by 6 bases and J by 6 bases. CDR1 is MRHNA and CDR2 is SNTAGT in the germline V gene. The CDR3 is 14 residues long.

The starting material was peripheral blood, obtained in a trial of Ad26.COV2.S vaccine versus placebo. The TCR originated in a person aged 18-65 years who received the Ad26.COV2.S COVID-19 vaccine or a placebo. V usage is TRBV6-4 and J usage is TRBJ1-2; 9 nucleotides agree with TRBD1. The CDR3 bases are TGTGCCAGCAGACCGGGACAGGGTATCGATGGCTACACCTTC. This encodes CASRPGQGIDGYTF.